Listed here are 10 T cell receptor beta chains from one sample, sequenced in a study of radiation and T cells in renal cell carcinoma. Repertoires were generated with immunoSEQ multiplex PCR, while TCRdb's copy carries only in-frame clones and drops some. The table lists tens of thousands of clones, roughly 64% of them singletons, with roughly 23% in the top ten. Treatment denoted: treatment-naive control, cytoreductive nephrectomy. The sample was tumor tissue, taken from a patient whose treatment was nephrectomy without radiotherapy. These receptors were collected from a man aged 35 to 55 with renal cell carcinoma.

The chain joins TRBV5-1 to TRBJ2-3; 9 bases agree with TRBD1. The CDR3 runs to 18 residues. CDR1 is SGHRS and CDR2 is YFSETQ in the germline V gene. J lost 2 bases, V lost 1 base, and 11 bases had no gene match. CDR3 loop: CASSLQPPGTGYTDTQYF. The CDR3 region has the DNA TGCGCCAGCAGCTTGCAGCCTCCCGGGACAGGGTACACAGATACGCAGTATTTT.

This clone has only one observation. An end of the junction differs from the germline gene, which may be a read error. This chain connects TRBV5-1 to TRBJ2-2, with 11 bases fitting TRBD2. Germline V gene data show CDR1 as SGHRS and CDR2 as YFSETQ. This CDR3 has 18 amino acids. Here the CDR3 reads CASRLASGRLTNTGELFF. The CDR3 DNA reads TGCGCCAGCAGATTGGCTAGCGGGAGGTTGACGAACACCGGGGAGCTGTTTTTT.

V gene TRBV10-3 combines with J gene TRBJ1-1; 8 positions match TRBD1. Germline CDR1 reads ENHRY; CDR2 reads SYGVKD. This CDR3 has 15 residues. Losses at the gene ends were 0 bases for V and 4 bases for J; bases not matched to a gene: 4. The chain's CDR3 is CAISESQGARTEAFF. The CDR3 DNA is TGTGCCATCAGTGAGTCCCAGGGGGCGCGCACTGAAGCTTTCTTT.

The V call is TRBV7-2, the J call TRBJ1-4; possible D gene TRBD1, 6 bases. The CDR3 has 14 amino acids. Trimming took off 4 bases at V and 2 bases at J, with 8 bases between the two ends. Germline assignment: CDR1 SGHTA and CDR2 FQGNSA. CDR3 bases: TGTGCCAGCAGCTCAACAGGGACTAATGAAAAACTGTTTTTT. The encoded protein is CASSSTGTNEKLFF.

The V gene is TRBV11-2, the J gene TRBJ1-1; D remains ambiguous. Germline loops: CDR1 SGHAT, CDR2 FQNNGV. This CDR3 region has 15 residues. Trimming cost V 5 bases and J 6 bases, with 19 bases left between them. CDR3: CASSTSIGPLAEAFF. The CDR3 DNA reads as TGTGCCAGCAGCACATCCATCGGGCCGCTTGCTGAAGCTTTCTTT.

The table lists this clone with a few counts. The chain is built from TRBV19 and TRBJ2-2, with 8 bases identical to TRBD2. V dropped 8 bases and J dropped 3; count of bases not matched to a gene: 5. Germline V gene data show CDR1 as LNHDA and CDR2 as SQIVND (reference sequence). The CDR3 covers 14 residues. CDR3 DNA: TGTGCCAGTGGGACCGGGAGGGACACCGGGGAGCTGTTTTTT. This codes for CASGTGRDTGELFF.

This chain links TRBV19 with TRBJ1-3; D perhaps matches TRBD1 (6 bases). This CDR3 contains 15 residues. From germline, CDR1 is LNHDA and CDR2 SQIVND (reference sequence). Trimming took 10 bases from V and 3 from J, leaving 19 bases between them. The CDR3 loop is CATSGQGIGGNTIYF. The CDR3 nucleotides are TGTGCCACCTCTGGGCAGGGGATAGGTGGAAACACCATATATTTT. Supplemented by reference TRBV19 and TRBJ1-3, the full variable domain reads DGGITQSPKYLFRKEGQNVTLSCEQNLNHDAMYWYRQDPGQGLRLIYYSQIVNDFQKGDIAEGYSVSREKKESFPLTVTSAQKNPTAFYLCATSGQGIGGNTIYFGEGSWLTVV.

DNA of the CDR3: TGTGCCAGCAGCTTAGAGCAGGGGATAACCTACGAGCAGTACTTC. Its translation is CASSLEQGITYEQYF. The rearrangement links TRBV7-2 to TRBJ2-7, with a weak D call TRBD1 (6 bases). Germline CDR1 is SGHTA and CDR2 is FQGNSA. Trimming pared 1 base from V and 2 bases from J, leaving 12 bases between. The CDR3 loop spans 15 amino acids.

This chain links TRBV10-2 with TRBJ1-2, with a tentative D call TRBD1 (5 bases). Trimming took 3 bases from V and 0 from J, leaving 8 bases between them. Per germline, CDR1 WSHSY and CDR2 SAAADI. The CDR3 runs 14 residues. This CDR3 is CASSEGVANYGYTF. The CDR3 DNA follows: TGCGCCAGCAGTGAAGGGGTGGCTAACTATGGCTACACCTTC.

The rearrangement joins TRBV7-8 to TRBJ1-1; TRBD1 matches at 9 bases. Trimming at V came to 5 bases and at J to 9 bases, leaving 13 bases not matched to a gene. Germline V gene lookup returns CDR1 SGHVS and CDR2 FQNEAQ. This CDR3 is 15 amino acids long. The CDR3 DNA reads TGTGCCAGCAGCGCCCGACAGGGGGGCTCGGTTAAAGCTTTCTTT. Translating it yields CASSARQGGSVKAFF.